Following are 30 T cell receptor beta chains from one sample sequenced in a study of early T cells in non-severe SARS-CoV-2 infection. MiXCR, run by TCRdb on the 5' RACE reads, gives a single entry per CDR3 protein. The top ten hold 5.9% of the sample, which has tens of thousands of distinct CDR3 sequences, roughly 9.4% seen once. Material: whole blood. These receptors were taken from an adult who was a healthcare worker with PCR-confirmed SARS-CoV-2 infection or an uninfected control (not recorded which).

In its sample, this clonotype was seen a few times. This chain joins TRBV6-5 and TRBJ2-7; D is ambiguous. The CDR3 runs to 12 residues. Germline lookup yields CDR1 MNHEY and CDR2 SVGAGI. Trimming took off 4 bases at V and 3 bases at J, with 7 bases between the two ends. The DNA for the CDR3 is TGTGCCAGCAGTTCCCCTTACTACGAGCAGTACTTC. The encoded protein is CASSSPYYEQYF.

This clonotype was detected only a few times. The chain couples TRBV7-9 to TRBJ2-7, with 7 bases that match TRBD2. Germline V CDR1 and CDR2: SEHNR, FQNEAQ (reference sequence). CDR3 length: 14 residues. V was pared by 3 bases and J by 6 bases, with 8 bases of the junction left unmatched. As DNA, the CDR3 is TGTGCCAGCAGCTTCTCGACGGGGGGTGGCGAGCAGTACTTC. Amino acids: CASSFSTGGGEQYF.

This clonotype was seen many times. The CDR3 coding sequence is TGTGCCAGCAGCCCCTCCCGCGTCTCCTACGAGCAGTACTTC. Translated, it gives CASSPSRVSYEQYF. This chain links TRBV4-2 with TRBJ2-7, with no clear D. Looked up from germline, CDR1 is LGHNA and CDR2 is YNFKEQ. The V gene lost 4 bases and the J gene lost 0 bases, with 10 bases spanning the gap. The CDR3 consists of 14 residues.

This clonotype was seen many times. V is TRBV2 and J is TRBJ1-4; D uncertain. The CDR3 is made up of 14 amino acids. CDR1 is SNHLY, CDR2 FYNNEI, per germline. The V and J ends lost 6 bases and 5 bases respectively, with 13 bases between them. CDR3: CASRRGSANEKLFF. In DNA, the CDR3 is TGTGCCAGCAGAAGAGGCAGCGCGAATGAAAAACTGTTTTTT.

This clonotype showed up many times. V gene TRBV7-2 combines with J gene TRBJ2-5; 7 bases are shared with TRBD2. CDR1 SGHTA and CDR2 FQGNSA come from the germline V gene. CDR3 length: 13 residues. V lost 5 bases to trimming and J lost 5 bases; unmatched junction nucleotides: 5. The CDR3 DNA is TGTGCCAGCAGCCCGGGGGGAGGGGAGACCCAGTACTTC. Its protein product is CASSPGGGETQYF.

The sample holds many counts of this clonotype. The chain joins TRBV20-1 to TRBJ1-4; D unclear. Looked up from germline, CDR1 is DFQATT and CDR2 is SNEGSKA (reference sequence). V gave up 3 bases and J gave up 3 bases, with 11 bases separating them. The CDR3 totals 14 residues. The CDR3 here is CSARDAAANEKLFF. Written as DNA, the CDR3 is TGCAGTGCTAGGGACGCCGCGGCTAATGAAAAACTGTTTTTT.

CDR3 sequence (DNA): TGTGCCACCAGCAGACAGAGGTCCGGCGGTTACAATGAGCAGTTCTTC. Residues: CATSRQRSGGYNEQFF. The chain joins TRBV15 to TRBJ2-1; D uncertain. This CDR3 contains 16 residues. Germline V lookup: CDR1 LNHNV, CDR2 YYDKDF (reference sequence). The V gene lost 2 bases and the J gene lost 4 bases, with 15 bases spanning the gap.

The chain employs TRBV6-5 and TRBJ2-1; TRBD2 matches 8 bases. CDR1 MNHEY and CDR2 SVGAGI come from the germline V gene. Trimming removed 0 bases from V and 14 bases from J; junction bases left unmatched: 6. The length of the CDR3 is 13 residues. The CDR3 spells CASSYSIAAGEFF. The CDR3 DNA follows: TGTGCCAGCAGTTACTCGATAGCAGCGGGGGAGTTCTTC.

This clonotype has more than one count but fewer than ten. V is TRBV3-1 and J is TRBJ1-1, with D perhaps TRBD1 (6 bases). This CDR3 has 16 residues. CDR1 is LGHDT and CDR2 is YNNKEL in the germline V gene (reference sequence). V was cut by 0 bases and J by 5 bases, with 16 bases left in between. This CDR3 is CASSQEVWGQRTEAFF. In DNA, the CDR3 is TGTGCCAGCAGCCAAGAAGTCTGGGGACAAAGAACTGAAGCTTTCTTT.

There are a few counts of this clonotype. The chain combines TRBV29-1 with TRBJ2-5; D is perhaps TRBD1 or TRBD2 (5 bases each). The CDR3 sequence is 12 residues long. Germline loops: CDR1 SQVTM, CDR2 ANQGSEA. V dropped 6 bases and J dropped 5 bases, with 13 bases sitting between them. The CDR3 loop reads CSVGVVAETQYF. The CDR3 nucleotides read TGCAGCGTGGGGGTGGTTGCGGAGACCCAGTACTTC.

This clonotype was found a few times. The rearrangement uses TRBV3-1 and TRBJ2-1; D gene ambiguous. V shed 1 base and J shed 6 bases, with 7 bases lying between them. Looked up from germline, CDR1 is LGHDT and CDR2 is YNNKEL (reference sequence). The CDR3 is 13 amino acids. The CDR3 bases are TGTGCCAGCAGCCAAGGAATTGGCAATGAGCAGTTCTTC. As protein: CASSQGIGNEQFF.

This chain joins TRBV5-6 and TRBJ2-3, with a possible D match to TRBD1 (5 bases). The CDR3 is made up of 16 amino acids. V was cut by 1 base and J by 1 base, with 13 bases left in between. From germline, CDR1 is SGHDT and CDR2 YYEEEE. The CDR3 bases are TGTGCCAGCAGCTTGTCGGTGGGGCTGGGCACAGATACGCAGTATTTT. Amino acid sequence: CASSLSVGLGTDTQYF.

The CDR3 is CASSPRESDTQYF. The CDR3, as DNA: TGTGCCAGCAGTCCGCGCGAATCGGATACGCAGTATTTT. This chain connects TRBV12-3 or TRBV12-4 to TRBJ2-3, with D uncertain. This CDR3 spans 13 amino acids. Trimming pared 5 bases from V and 6 bases from J, leaving 12 bases between.

In its sample, this clonotype was seen a few times. The chain recombines TRBV10-3 with TRBJ2-3; TRBD2 might be the D (5 bases). There are 12 residues in the CDR3. The ends were cut back, 2 bases at V and 6 bases at J, with 6 bases in the middle. The germline V gene encodes CDR1 ENHRY and CDR2 SYGVKD. Written as DNA, the CDR3 is TGTGCCATCAGTGAGGGCGGGGATACGCAGTATTTT. Its protein product is CAISEGGDTQYF.

This clonotype appeared many times. V is TRBV6-5 and J is TRBJ2-5, with D perhaps TRBD1 (6 bases). CDR1 is MNHEY and CDR2 is SVGAGI in the germline V gene. Trimming stripped 6 bases from V and 6 bases from J, with 20 bases between. The CDR3 spans 15 residues. CDR3 residues: CASSLYNQQGQTQYF. The CDR3 DNA reads TGTGCCAGCAGCCTTTACAACCAACAGGGTCAGACCCAGTACTTC.

The V call is TRBV4-3, the J call TRBJ1-4, with D perhaps matching TRBD1 (6 bases). This CDR3 is built from 16 residues. Germline V gene lookup returns CDR1 LGHNA and CDR2 YSLEER. The V end was cut by 2 bases, the J end by 7 bases, with 17 bases between. The chain's CDR3 is CASSQKGGSMAEKLFF. The CDR3 DNA is TGCGCCAGCAGCCAAAAGGGGGGCAGCATGGCTGAAAAACTGTTTTTT.

The table lists this clonotype with many counts. This chain uses TRBV28 with TRBJ1-2, with D possibly being TRBD1 (5 bases). Germline CDR1 MDHEN, CDR2 SYDVKM. This CDR3 contains 17 residues. The ends were cut back, 3 bases at V and 0 bases at J, with 17 bases in the middle. Here the CDR3 reads CASSFVGDQPANYGYTF. The CDR3 DNA is TGTGCCAGCAGTTTTGTGGGGGACCAACCAGCTAACTATGGCTACACCTTC.

As to this clonotype: This may stem from a read error, because a much larger clone lies one nucleotide away. DNA for the CDR3: TGCGCCAACAATCCCGGGACAGGGTCTTACGAGCAGTACTTC. Its protein product is CANNPGTGSYEQYF. V is TRBV10-2 and J is TRBJ2-7, with 9 bases fitting TRBD1. The germline CDR1 and CDR2 sequences are WSHSY and SAAADI. Losses at the gene ends were 10 bases for V and 4 bases for J; bases not matched to a gene: 11. The CDR3 extends over 14 amino acids.

This chain uses TRBV6-1 with TRBJ2-1; D is possibly TRBD1 or TRBD2 (5 bases each). CDR1 MNHNS and CDR2 SASEGT come from the germline V gene. The CDR3 is 13 amino acids. V shed 10 bases and J shed 5 bases, with 15 bases lying between them. CDR3 sequence reads: CATGTQDNNEQFF. CDR3 DNA: TGTGCCACCGGGACGCAGGACAACAATGAGCAGTTCTTC.

This clonotype was picked up many times. The chain is built from TRBV11-2 and TRBJ2-3; 10 bases agree with TRBD2. Germline CDR1 SGHAT, CDR2 FQNNGV. The CDR3 is 15 amino acids. Losses at the gene ends were 4 bases for V and 3 bases for J; bases not matched to a gene: 4. The DNA of the CDR3 is TGTGCCAGCAGCTCACTAGCGGGAAGAACAGATACGCAGTATTTT. Protein sequence: CASSSLAGRTDTQYF.

The chain employs TRBV3-1 and TRBJ2-3; tentative D call: TRBD2 (5 bases). With 4 bases removed from V and 2 bases from J, the gap between germline ends came to 7 bases. Germline values: CDR1 LGHDT, CDR2 YNNKEL (reference sequence). This CDR3 has 13 amino acids. CDR3 DNA: TGTGCCAGCAGCCGAGCGGACACAGATACGCAGTATTTT. It is translated as CASSRADTDTQYF.

The sample holds a few counts of this clonotype. The rearrangement links TRBV6-1 to TRBJ2-3; 7 bases align to TRBD2. The V gene's germline CDR1 is MNHNS and CDR2 SASEGT. The CDR3 sequence is 15 residues long. With 5 bases clipped from V and 1 base from J, the junction kept 6 bases outside the gene matches. This CDR3 reads CASSRERGGTDTQYF. The CDR3 DNA is TGTGCCAGCAGTCGAGAGCGGGGCGGCACAGATACGCAGTATTTT.

This clonotype was seen a handful of times. V and J are TRBV7-2 and TRBJ1-2, with D perhaps TRBD1 (6 bases). This CDR3 comprises 15 residues. V was pared by 4 bases and J by 3 bases, with 15 bases between. Germline V gene sequence: CDR1 SGHTA, CDR2 FQGNSA. The CDR3 here is CASSSRTGWDYGYTF. In DNA form, the CDR3 reads TGTGCCAGCAGCTCGCGTACAGGGTGGGACTATGGCTACACCTTC. Supplemented by reference TRBV7-2 and TRBJ1-2, the full variable domain reads GAGVSQSPSNKVTEKGKDVELRCDPISGHTALYWYRQSLGQGLEFLIYFQGNSAPDKSGLPSDRFSAERTGGSVSTLTIQRTQQEDSAVYLCASSSRTGWDYGYTFGSGTRLTVV.

There are many counts of this clonotype. In nucleotides, the CDR3 is TGTGCCAGTATCGGGACAGGGGTCCTGTCAGATACGCAGTATTTT. It translates to CASIGTGVLSDTQYF. The chain uses TRBV19 and TRBJ2-3; 10 nucleotides align to TRBD1. J lost 4 bases, V lost 7 bases, and 8 bases had no gene match. CDR3 length: 15 amino acids. Germline lookup yields CDR1 LNHDA and CDR2 SQIVND (reference sequence).

This clonotype was counted at least ten times. The V gene is TRBV2, the J gene TRBJ2-3; no reliable D call. V gave up 0 bases and J gave up 9 bases, with 10 bases separating them. Germline-derived CDR1 and CDR2 are SNHLY and FYNNEI. CDR3 size: 13 residues. CDR3 bases: TGTGCCAGCAGTGAAGCGCTCCCTCTCACGCAGTATTTT. Amino acid sequence: CASSEALPLTQYF.

This clonotype occurred many times. The chain is built from TRBV3-1 and TRBJ1-1, with no clear D. Trimming shortened V by 3 bases and J by 0 bases, and 5 bases separated the two germline ends. The CDR3 is 13 residues long. The germline V gene has CDR1 LGHDT and CDR2 YNNKEL (reference sequence). The CDR3 loop reads CASSHGLNTEAFF. CDR3 DNA sequence: TGTGCCAGCAGCCACGGATTGAACACTGAAGCTTTCTTT.

The chain combines TRBV3-1 with TRBJ2-5; 7 bases are a match to TRBD1. In germline, CDR1 is LGHDT, CDR2 YNNKEL (reference sequence). The CDR3 covers 12 residues. Trimming removed 10 bases from V and 3 bases from J; junction bases left unmatched: 5. CDR3 protein: CATSTGEETQYF. CDR3 nucleotides: TGTGCCACCTCTACAGGGGAAGAGACCCAGTACTTC.

This clonotype appeared a few times. This chain connects TRBV4-1 to TRBJ1-1; 9 positions match TRBD1. This CDR3 has 15 amino acids. Trimming cost V 4 bases and J 1 base; bases outside gene matches: 4. Germline V lookup: CDR1 MGHRA, CDR2 YSYEKL. The CDR3 sequence: CASSRGQGGNTEAFF. The DNA of the CDR3 is TGCGCCAGCAGCCGGGGACAGGGTGGGAACACTGAAGCTTTCTTT.

This clonotype was detected many times. The CDR3, as DNA: TGTGCCAGCAGCCTCATTCCCCAGGGCACTGAAGCTTTCTTT. It codes for CASSLIPQGTEAFF. The chain recombines TRBV3-1 with TRBJ1-1, with D possibly being TRBD1 (5 bases). The ends were cut back, 4 bases at V and 4 bases at J, with 13 bases in the middle. Germline CDR1 reads LGHDT; CDR2 reads YNNKEL (reference sequence). CDR3 length: 14 amino acids.

CDR3: CASNPDYRGNEQFF. CDR3 DNA: TGTGCCAGCAACCCCGACTACAGGGGCAATGAGCAGTTCTTC. The chain uses TRBV2 and TRBJ2-1, with 7 positions matching TRBD1. Germline assignment: CDR1 SNHLY and CDR2 FYNNEI. The CDR3 loop spans 14 amino acids. J gave up 6 bases and V 7 bases, and 9 bases lay outside the gene matches.